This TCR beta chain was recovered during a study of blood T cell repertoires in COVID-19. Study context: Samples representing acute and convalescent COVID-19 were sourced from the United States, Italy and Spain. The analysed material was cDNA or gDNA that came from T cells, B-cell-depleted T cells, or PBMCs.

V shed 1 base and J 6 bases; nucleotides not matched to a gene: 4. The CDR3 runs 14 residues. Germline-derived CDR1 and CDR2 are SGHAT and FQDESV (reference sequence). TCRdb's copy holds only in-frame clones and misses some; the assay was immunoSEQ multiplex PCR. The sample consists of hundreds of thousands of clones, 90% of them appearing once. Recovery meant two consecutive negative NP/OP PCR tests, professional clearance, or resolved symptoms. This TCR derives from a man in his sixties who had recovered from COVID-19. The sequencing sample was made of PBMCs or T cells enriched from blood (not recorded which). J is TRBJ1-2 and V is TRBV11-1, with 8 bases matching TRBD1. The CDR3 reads CASSLGTGFDGYTF. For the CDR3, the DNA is TGTGCCAGCAGCTTAGGGACAGGGTTCGATGGCTACACCTTC.